Presented here are 17 T cell receptor beta chains from one specimen sequenced in a study of T-cell memory formation after mild COVID-19. Using its own MiXCR run on the 5' RACE reads, TCRdb lists one record per CDR3 protein. The sample has approximately 570,000 distinct CDR3 sequences, over 15% seen once. The sample taken for sequencing was PBMCs or a T cell subset sorted from them (not recorded which). The receptors here all came from an adult woman who had mild COVID-19 (a few samples of this study predate the infection). Cell type and time point are not known.

This chain links TRBV19 with TRBJ1-1, with no clear D. V lost 3 bases to trimming and J lost 2 bases, with 13 bases between them. CDR3 length equals 15 residues. The germline gives CDR1 LNHDA, CDR2 SQIVND (reference sequence). CDR3 loop: CASSIGSAFNTEAFF. CDR3 in DNA: TGTGCCAGTAGTATCGGTTCGGCGTTCAACACTGAAGCTTTCTTT. Full variable domain (rest looked up from reference TRBV19 and TRBJ1-1): DGGITQSPKYLFRKEGQNVTLSCEQNLNHDAMYWYRQDPGQGLRLIYYSQIVNDFQKGDIAEGYSVSREKKESFPLTVTSAQKNPTAFYLCASSIGSAFNTEAFFGQGTRLTVV.

This clonotype came up a few times. Here the CDR3 reads CASSAGTVRNTGELFF. CDR3 DNA sequence: TGCGCCAGCAGCGCCGGGACAGTTCGGAACACCGGGGAGCTGTTTTTT. V and J are TRBV5-1 and TRBJ2-2; 7 bases align to TRBD1. The CDR3 is 16 residues long. Looked up from germline, CDR1 is SGHRS and CDR2 is YFSETQ. The V and J ends lost 4 bases and 1 base, in that order; junction bases with no gene match: 7.

CDR3 sequence reads: CASSVAYRGGELFF. CDR3 DNA: TGTGCCAGCAGCGTAGCTTACCGGGGCGGGGAGCTGTTTTTT. The rearrangement uses TRBV9 and TRBJ2-2; perhaps TRBD2 as D (5 bases). The CDR3 has 14 residues. Germline-derived CDR1 and CDR2 are SGDLS and YYNGEE. V lost 0 bases and J 7 bases, leaving 10 bases between the germline ends.

This chain connects TRBV30 to TRBJ1-2, with 10 nucleotides matching TRBD1. V dropped 0 bases and J dropped 4; count of bases not matched to a gene: 5. The CDR3 length is 15 residues. Germline CDR1 GTSNPN, CDR2 SVGIG (reference sequence). The CDR3 nucleotides read TGTGCCTGGAGTGTCGGGACAGGGGATCCCTATGGCTACACCTTC. Translated: CAWSVGTGDPYGYTF.

This clonotype was seen a few times. The chain uses TRBV11-2 and TRBJ2-3; 13 positions match TRBD2. This CDR3 contains 21 residues. The V gene end was trimmed by 5 bases and the J gene end by 2 bases; junction bases not matched to a gene: 19. Looked up from germline, CDR1 is SGHAT and CDR2 is FQNNGV. The DNA of the CDR3 is TGTGCCAGCAGCCTTAGAAGCGGACTAGCGGGGGACCCGGGCTTCACAGATACGCAGTATTTT. Residues: CASSLRSGLAGDPGFTDTQYF.

A few counts support this clonotype. The genes are TRBV18 and TRBJ2-5, with 7 bases matching TRBD1. CDR1 is KGHSH, CDR2 LQKENI, per germline. The junction had 12 bases not matched to a gene; V was cut back by 4 bases and J by 1 base. This CDR3 contains 17 residues. The CDR3 loop reads CASSRRQGGRGQETQYF. The CDR3 nucleotides are TGTGCCAGCTCACGGCGACAGGGTGGCCGGGGCCAAGAGACCCAGTACTTC.

This clonotype was found a few times. The V and J genes are TRBV29-1 and TRBJ2-1; a weak D match, TRBD2 (5 bases). Germline V gene data show CDR1 as SQVTM and CDR2 as ANQGSEA. This CDR3 has 14 amino acids. Trimming took off 3 bases at V and 0 bases at J, with 9 bases between the two ends. The CDR3 region has the DNA TGCAGCGTTGAGCTGGAGGACTCCTACAATGAGCAGTTCTTC. The encoded protein is CSVELEDSYNEQFF.

This clonotype was observed many times. The V and J genes are TRBV12-3 or TRBV12-4 and TRBJ2-1, with no clear D. Trimming took 3 bases from V and 6 from J, leaving 6 bases between them. This CDR3 has 12 residues. The CDR3 sequence is CASSFSSNEQFF. CDR3 DNA sequence: TGTGCCAGCAGTTTTTCGTCCAATGAGCAGTTCTTC.

In its sample, this clonotype was seen a few times. The rearrangement joins TRBV5-1 to TRBJ2-7; perhaps TRBD2 as D (6 bases). The CDR3 extends over 15 amino acids. Per germline, CDR1 SGHRS and CDR2 YFSETQ. V was pared by 3 bases and J by 0 bases, with 13 bases between. CDR3 residues: CASSWAGGSSYEQYF. For the CDR3, the DNA is TGCGCCAGCAGCTGGGCTGGAGGGAGCTCCTACGAGCAGTACTTC.

This clonotype was detected only a few times. The rearrangement links TRBV15 to TRBJ2-1; 10 positions agree with TRBD2. Germline CDR1 is LNHNV and CDR2 is YYDKDF (reference sequence). The CDR3 is 15 residues long. V lost 3 bases to trimming and J lost 4 bases; unmatched junction nucleotides: 3. The CDR3 protein is CATSRTSGLYNEQFF. The CDR3 nucleotides read TGTGCCACCAGCAGGACTAGCGGGCTTTACAATGAGCAGTTCTTC.

This chain uses TRBV3-1 with TRBJ1-5; possible D gene TRBD1, 6 bases. Per germline, CDR1 LGHDT and CDR2 YNNKEL (reference sequence). The CDR3 has 17 amino acids. The V end lost 4 bases, the J end lost 6 bases, and 22 bases lay between the germline ends. This CDR3 is CASSPGSRGRVGQPQHF. The CDR3 DNA sequence: TGTGCCAGCAGCCCAGGATCAAGGGGGAGGGTTGGTCAGCCCCAGCATTTT.

This chain joins TRBV24-1 and TRBJ1-2; no reliable D call. Germline-derived CDR1 and CDR2 are KGHDR and SFDVKD. This CDR3 region has 15 residues. Trimming shortened V by 2 bases and J by 0 bases, and 9 bases separated the two germline ends. The DNA for the CDR3 is TGTGCCACCAGTGATTCCGGCTCCTCTAACTATGGCTACACCTTC. Residues: CATSDSGSSNYGYTF.

This clonotype has more than one count but fewer than ten. The rearrangement links TRBV4-1 to TRBJ1-5; maybe TRBD1 (5 bases). This CDR3 has 17 amino acids. Germline V gene sequence: CDR1 MGHRA, CDR2 YSYEKL. Trimming removed 1 base from V and 2 bases from J, with 15 bases in between. Here the CDR3 DNA reads TGCGCCAGCAGCCAAGGCCCCCCTGGGGGACGCAATCAGCCCCAGCATTTT. It translates to CASSQGPPGGRNQPQHF.

This clonotype was seen more than once but under ten times. CDR3 in amino acids: CSVEGTLNTEAFF. DNA of the CDR3: TGCAGCGTTGAAGGGACACTGAACACTGAAGCTTTCTTT. The gene calls are TRBV29-1 and TRBJ1-1, with TRBD1 as a possible D gene (5 bases). V lost 1 base and J 0 bases, leaving 6 bases between the germline ends. The germline CDR1 and CDR2 sequences are SQVTM and ANQGSEA. This CDR3 is 13 amino acids long.

This clonotype was recorded only once. This chain links TRBV12-3 or TRBV12-4 with TRBJ1-4, with D unresolved. CDR3 length equals 15 residues. V lost 5 bases, J lost 5 bases, and 15 bases lay in between. The CDR3 loop is CASSPTVSRNEKLFF. The CDR3 bases are TGTGCCAGCAGTCCGACGGTCTCCCGAAATGAAAAACTGTTTTTT.

CDR3 nucleotides: TGTGCCAGCTCACCGGGACAGGGGAGGTCTGAAGCTTTCTTT. The encoded protein is CASSPGQGRSEAFF. V gene TRBV18 combines with J gene TRBJ1-1; 10 bases are a match to TRBD1. Germline-derived CDR1 and CDR2 are KGHSH and LQKENI. The CDR3 length is 14 residues. Unmatched junction bases numbered 4, after V lost 3 bases and J lost 6 bases.

The CDR3 protein is CASSYPSMNTEAFF. The CDR3 DNA is TGTGCCAGCAGTTACCCCTCTATGAACACTGAAGCTTTCTTT. The chain combines TRBV6-2 or TRBV6-3 with TRBJ1-1, with D hard to call. Germline CDR1 is MNHEY and CDR2 is SVGEGT. CDR3 length equals 14 residues. With 2 bases removed from V and 0 bases from J, the gap between germline ends came to 7 bases.